This T cell receptor (beta chain) appears in the sequencing data of a study of T-cell memory formation after mild COVID-19. Study-wide findings and caveats: From day 15 to 85, contracting clones were balanced between CD4 and CD8, whereas later expanders leaned toward CD4+. Memory cells collected pre-infection included some clones that later responded, suggesting cross-reactive memory joined. Among contracting clones, CD4+ were mainly CM/EM and CD8+ enriched in EMRA.

Notes on this clonotype: Its cognate antigen is unknown.

The CDR3 sequence is 15 residues long. V gave up 7 bases and J gave up 4 bases, with 19 bases separating them. TCRdb itself ran the 5' RACE reads through MiXCR, one entry per CDR3 protein. The table records more than 120,000 distinct CDR3 sequences, roughly a fifth of them present only once. Sequenced: PBMCs or a T cell subset sorted from them (not recorded which). The receptor comes from an adult woman who had mild COVID-19 (a few samples of this study predate the infection). Cell type and time point are not known. V usage is TRBV12-3 or TRBV12-4 and J usage is TRBJ1-2, with a possible D match to TRBD1 (5 bases). The CDR3 protein is CASTPLGAGSYGYTF. The CDR3 DNA is TGTGCCAGCACTCCCCTTGGGGCGGGATCCTATGGCTACACCTTC.